Described below is a single T cell receptor beta chain sequence and its context. The antigen is undetermined. The data belong to a study of shared clonotypes between healthy human individuals. Profiled with immunoSEQ multiplex PCR; TCRdb holds only in-frame clones, not every one. The sample contains 1,400,000 or so clones, approximately 98.5% of which appear only once. Study outcomes and limitations: In contrast to clonotypes shared by all four donors, non-shared clonotypes had lower generation probabilities.

The TCR was taken from a man younger than 40 in good health. Input material: naive CD4+ T cells sorted from blood. As for subset: CD45RA+ positively selected.

CDR3 sequence (DNA): TGTGCCAGCAGCTTAGGGACAGGGGGCGATGAGCAGTTCTTC. Translated, it gives CASSLGTGGDEQFF. This chain links TRBV11-2 with TRBJ2-1; 11 bases are shared with TRBD1. V shed 1 base and J 8 bases; nucleotides not matched to a gene: 1. The CDR3 sequence is 14 residues long. Germline CDR1 is SGHAT and CDR2 is FQNNGV.